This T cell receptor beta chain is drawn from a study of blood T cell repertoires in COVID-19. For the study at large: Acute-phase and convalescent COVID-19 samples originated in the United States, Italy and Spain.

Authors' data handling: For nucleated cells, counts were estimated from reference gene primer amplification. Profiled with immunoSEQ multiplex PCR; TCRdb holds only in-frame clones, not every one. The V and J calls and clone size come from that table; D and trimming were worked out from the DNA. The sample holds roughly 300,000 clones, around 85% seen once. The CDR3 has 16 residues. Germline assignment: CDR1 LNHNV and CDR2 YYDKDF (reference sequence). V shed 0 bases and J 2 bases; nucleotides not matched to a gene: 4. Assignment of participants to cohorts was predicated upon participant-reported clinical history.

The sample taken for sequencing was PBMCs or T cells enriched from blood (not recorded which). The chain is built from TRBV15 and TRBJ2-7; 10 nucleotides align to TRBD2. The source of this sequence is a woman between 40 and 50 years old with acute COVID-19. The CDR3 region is CATSRDLGLAAYEQYF. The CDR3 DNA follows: TGTGCCACCAGCAGAGATCTTGGACTAGCGGCCTACGAGCAGTACTTC.